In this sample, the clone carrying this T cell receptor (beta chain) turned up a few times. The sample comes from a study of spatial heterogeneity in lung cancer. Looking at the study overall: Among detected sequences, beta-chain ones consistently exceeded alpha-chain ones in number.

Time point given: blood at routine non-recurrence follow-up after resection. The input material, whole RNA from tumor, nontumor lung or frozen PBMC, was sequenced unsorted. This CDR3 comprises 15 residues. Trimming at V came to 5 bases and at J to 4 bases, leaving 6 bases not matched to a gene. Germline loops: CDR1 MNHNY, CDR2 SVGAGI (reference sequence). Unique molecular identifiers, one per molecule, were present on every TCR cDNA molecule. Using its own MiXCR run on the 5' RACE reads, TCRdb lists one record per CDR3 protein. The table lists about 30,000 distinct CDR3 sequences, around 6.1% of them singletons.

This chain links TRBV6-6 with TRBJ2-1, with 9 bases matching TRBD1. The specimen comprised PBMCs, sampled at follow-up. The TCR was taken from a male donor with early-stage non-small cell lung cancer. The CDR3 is CASSTWDRAYNEQFF. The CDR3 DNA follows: TGTGCCAGCAGTACCTGGGACAGGGCATACAATGAGCAGTTCTTC.